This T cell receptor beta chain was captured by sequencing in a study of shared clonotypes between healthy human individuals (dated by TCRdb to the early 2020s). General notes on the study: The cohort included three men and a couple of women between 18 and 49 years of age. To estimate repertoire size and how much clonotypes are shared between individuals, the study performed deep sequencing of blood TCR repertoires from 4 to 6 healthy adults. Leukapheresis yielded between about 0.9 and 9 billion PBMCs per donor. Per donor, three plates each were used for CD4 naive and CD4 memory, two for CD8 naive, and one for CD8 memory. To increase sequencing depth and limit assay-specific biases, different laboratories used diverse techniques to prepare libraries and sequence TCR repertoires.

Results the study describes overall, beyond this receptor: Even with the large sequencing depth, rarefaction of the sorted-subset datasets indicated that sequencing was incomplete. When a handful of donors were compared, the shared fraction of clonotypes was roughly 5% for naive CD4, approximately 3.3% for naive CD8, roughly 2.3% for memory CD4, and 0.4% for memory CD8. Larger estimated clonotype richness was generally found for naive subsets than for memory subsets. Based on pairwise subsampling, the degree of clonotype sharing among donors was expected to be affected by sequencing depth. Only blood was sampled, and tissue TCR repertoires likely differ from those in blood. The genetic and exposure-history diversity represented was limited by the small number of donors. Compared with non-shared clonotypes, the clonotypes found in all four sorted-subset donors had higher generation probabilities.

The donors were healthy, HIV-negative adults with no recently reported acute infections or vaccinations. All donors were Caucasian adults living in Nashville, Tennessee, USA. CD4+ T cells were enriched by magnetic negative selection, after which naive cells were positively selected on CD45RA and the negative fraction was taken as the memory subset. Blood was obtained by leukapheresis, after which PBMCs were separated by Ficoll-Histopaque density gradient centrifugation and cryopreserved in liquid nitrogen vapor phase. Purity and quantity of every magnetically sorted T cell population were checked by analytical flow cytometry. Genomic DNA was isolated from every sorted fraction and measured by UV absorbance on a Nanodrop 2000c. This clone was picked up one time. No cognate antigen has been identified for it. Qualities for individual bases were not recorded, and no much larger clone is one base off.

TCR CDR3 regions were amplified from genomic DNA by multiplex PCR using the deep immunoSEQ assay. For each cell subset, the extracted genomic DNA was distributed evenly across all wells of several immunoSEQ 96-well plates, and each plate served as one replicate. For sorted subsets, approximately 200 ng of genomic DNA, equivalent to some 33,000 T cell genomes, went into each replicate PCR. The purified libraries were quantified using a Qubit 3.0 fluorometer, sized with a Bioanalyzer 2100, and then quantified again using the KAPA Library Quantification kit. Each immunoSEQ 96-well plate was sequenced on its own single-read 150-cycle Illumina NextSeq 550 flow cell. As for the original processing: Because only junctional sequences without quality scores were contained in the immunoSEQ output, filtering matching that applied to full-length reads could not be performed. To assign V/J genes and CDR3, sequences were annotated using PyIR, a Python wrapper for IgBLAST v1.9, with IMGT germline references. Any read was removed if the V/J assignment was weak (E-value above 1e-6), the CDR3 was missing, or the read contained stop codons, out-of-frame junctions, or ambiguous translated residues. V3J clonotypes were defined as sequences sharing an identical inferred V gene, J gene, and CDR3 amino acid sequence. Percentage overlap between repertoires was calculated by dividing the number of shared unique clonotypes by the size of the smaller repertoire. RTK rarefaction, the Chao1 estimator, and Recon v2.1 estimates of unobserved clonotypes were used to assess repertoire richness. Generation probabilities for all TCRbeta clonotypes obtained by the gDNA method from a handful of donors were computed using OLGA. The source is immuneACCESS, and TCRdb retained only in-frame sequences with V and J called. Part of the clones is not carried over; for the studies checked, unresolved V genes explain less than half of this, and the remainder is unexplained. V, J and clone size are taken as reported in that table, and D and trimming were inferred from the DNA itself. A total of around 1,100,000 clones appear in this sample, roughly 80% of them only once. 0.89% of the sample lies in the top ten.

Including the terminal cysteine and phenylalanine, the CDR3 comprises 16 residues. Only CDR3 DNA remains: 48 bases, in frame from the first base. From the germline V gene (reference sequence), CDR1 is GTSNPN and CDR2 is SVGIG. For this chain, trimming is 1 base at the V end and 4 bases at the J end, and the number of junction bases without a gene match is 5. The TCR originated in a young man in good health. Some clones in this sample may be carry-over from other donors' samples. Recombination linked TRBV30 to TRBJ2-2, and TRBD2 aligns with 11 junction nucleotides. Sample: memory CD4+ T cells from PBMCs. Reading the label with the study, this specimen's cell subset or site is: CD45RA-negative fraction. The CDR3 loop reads CAWSEGTSGTTGELFF. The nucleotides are TGTGCCTGGAGTGAAGGGACTAGCGGTACCACCGGGGAGCTGTTTTTT. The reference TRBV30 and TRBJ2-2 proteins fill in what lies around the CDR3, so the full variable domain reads SQTIHQWPATLVQPVGSPLSLECTVEGTSNPNLYWYRQAAGRGLQLLFYSVGIGQISSEVPQNLSASRPQDRQFILSSKKLLLSDSGFYLCAWSEGTSGTTGELFFGEGSRLTVL.